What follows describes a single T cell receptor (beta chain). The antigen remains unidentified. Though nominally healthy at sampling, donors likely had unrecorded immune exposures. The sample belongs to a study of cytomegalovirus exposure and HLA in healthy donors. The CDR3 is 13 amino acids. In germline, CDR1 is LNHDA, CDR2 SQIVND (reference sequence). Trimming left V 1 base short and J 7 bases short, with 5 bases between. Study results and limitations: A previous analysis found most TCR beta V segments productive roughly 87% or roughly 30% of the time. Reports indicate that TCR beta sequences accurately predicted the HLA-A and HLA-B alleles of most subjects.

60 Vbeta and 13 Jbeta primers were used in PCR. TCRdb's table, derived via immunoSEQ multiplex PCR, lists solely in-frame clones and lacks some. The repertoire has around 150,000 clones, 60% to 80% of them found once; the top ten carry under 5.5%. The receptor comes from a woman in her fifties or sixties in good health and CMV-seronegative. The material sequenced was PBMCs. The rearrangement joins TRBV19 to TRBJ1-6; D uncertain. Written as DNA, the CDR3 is TGTGCCAGTAGTATAGGAGAAAATTCACCCCTCCACTTT. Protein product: CASSIGENSPLHF.